A selection of T cell receptor beta chains follows, all from one sample in a study of control samples from healthy donors and cancer patients. Assay: immunoSEQ multiplex PCR; the TCRdb copy retains only in-frame clones and omits some. The sample includes just under 75,000 clones, roughly 87% of them seen just once. The sample taken for sequencing was blood. Source of these receptors: a woman in her forties or fifties in good health. CDR3s include the opening cysteine and the closing phenylalanine or tryptophan. A D gene is named only where the DNA matches it firmly.

j_call	v_call	d_call	cdr3_nt	cdr3_aa
TRBJ2-3	TRBV27	-	TGTGCCAGCAGGTTCACAGATACGCAGTATTTT	CASRFTDTQYF
TRBJ1-1	TRBV27	-	TGTGCCAGCAGTTTTAAAGGGACTGAAGCTTTCTTT	CASSFKGTEAFF
TRBJ2-7	TRBV5-4	TRBD2	TGTGCCAGCACCGAGAGCGGGAGTAGAAACGAGCAGTACTTC	CASTESGSRNEQYF
TRBJ2-1	TRBV6-4	TRBD2	TGTGCCGGCAGTGCCTCTTCTAGCGGTCACAATGAGCAGTTCTTC	CAGSASSSGHNEQFF
TRBJ2-3	TRBV6-1	TRBD2	TGTGCCAGCAGTGAGGCCGGGACTAGGTGGGGCACAGATACGCAGTATTTT	CASSEAGTRWGTDTQYF
TRBJ1-3	TRBV28	-	TGTGCCAGCAGCCCGACTGGAAACACCATATATTTT	CASSPTGNTIYF
TRBJ2-2	TRBV18	TRBD2	TGTGCCAGCTCACCTAGACTAGCGGGAAACACCGGGGAGCTGTTTTTT	CASSPRLAGNTGELFF
TRBJ1-1	TRBV6-5	TRBD1	TGTGCCAGCAGGGGGACAGGGAGGTCGAAAGCTTTCTTT	CASRGTGRSKAFF
TRBJ2-7	TRBV5-6	-	TGTGCCAGCAGCTTGTTGGGACGGACCTACGAGCAGTACTTC	CASSLLGRTYEQYF
TRBJ2-1	TRBV20-1	-	TGCAGTGCAACGGACATGGATGAGCAGTTCTTC	CSATDMDEQFF
TRBJ2-1	TRBV29-1	TRBD2	TGCAGCGTTAGTAGCGGGAGACGGTACAATGAGCAGTTCTTC	CSVSSGRRYNEQFF
TRBJ2-7	TRBV28	TRBD2	TGTGCCAGCAGTATTGGCGGGAGGCCCTCCTACGAGCAGTACTTC	CASSIGGRPSYEQYF
TRBJ2-1	TRBV5-1	TRBD2	TGCGCCAGCAGCTTGTCCGGGAGGGATTACAATGAGCAGTTCTTC	CASSLSGRDYNEQFF
TRBJ1-5	TRBV3-1/TRBV3-2	-	TGTGCCAGCAGCCAAGAGTTGGGTACCAATCGGCCCCAGCATTTT	CASSQELGTNRPQHF
TRBJ2-3	TRBV14	TRBD2	TGTGCCAGCAGCCTATATAGCGGGAGAAGGACAGATACGCAGTATTTT	CASSLYSGRRTDTQYF
TRBJ2-6	TRBV28	TRBD1	TGTGCCAGCAGTGCCGGGACAGCTGGGGCCAACGTCCTGACTTTC	CASSAGTAGANVLTF
TRBJ2-5	TRBV9	-	TGTGCCAGCAGCGTTAGGTCGGATCAAGAGACCCAGTACTTC	CASSVRSDQETQYF
TRBJ2-5	TRBV7-7	-	TGTGCTAGCAGCGTTTTGTCTCAAGAGACCCAGTACTTC	CASSVLSQETQYF
TRBJ2-7	TRBV5-1	-	TGCGCCAGCAGCTCGATGGGAAGTAGCGGAAAAGGGGGCGAGCAGTACTTC	CASSSMGSSGKGGEQYF